Listed below are T cell receptor beta chains from one sample, sequenced in a study of blood T cell repertoires in COVID-19. Measured with immunoSEQ multiplex PCR; TCRdb has only the in-frame clones, and not every one. The profile shows 100,000 to 120,000 clones, about 85% of them singletons. The sequencing input was peripheral blood. The source of these receptors is a man in his fifties or sixties with acute or convalescent COVID-19. CDR3s include the opening cysteine and the closing phenylalanine or tryptophan. Each record gives: J gene, V gene, clone size, D gene, CDR3 DNA, CDR3 protein. A D gene is named only where the DNA matches it firmly. The size of a clone is reported for some rows only, either as once, few or many, or as a class for expanded clones.

j_gene: TRBJ1-1; v_gene: TRBV9; abundance: -; d_gene: -; CDR3nt: TGTGCCAGCAGCGTAAGTAGGGGTCGGAACACTGAAGCTTTCTTT; CDR3aa: CASSVSRGRNTEAFF
j_gene: TRBJ1-6; v_gene: TRBV6-5; abundance: -; d_gene: -; CDR3nt: TGTGCCAGCGGCCGCTCCTATAATTCACCCCTCCACTTT; CDR3aa: CASGRSYNSPLHF
j_gene: TRBJ2-1; v_gene: TRBV18; abundance: -; d_gene: TRBD2; CDR3nt: TGTGCCAGCTCTCCCGAGGAGCGGGACTCCTACAATGAGCAGTTCTTC; CDR3aa: CASSPEERDSYNEQFF
j_gene: TRBJ2-5; v_gene: TRBV7-2; abundance: -; d_gene: TRBD2; CDR3nt: TGTGCCAGCAGCCAAACTAGCGGGAGTTATCAGACCCAGTACTTC; CDR3aa: CASSQTSGSYQTQYF
j_gene: TRBJ2-7; v_gene: TRBV5-1; abundance: -; d_gene: -; CDR3nt: TGCGCCAGCAGCTTGGGGGCAGAGTACGAGCAGTACTTC; CDR3aa: CASSLGAEYEQYF
j_gene: TRBJ1-2; v_gene: TRBV5-4; abundance: -; d_gene: TRBD1; CDR3nt: TGTGCCAGCAGCGCGGGACAGGGTAACTATGGCTACACCTTC; CDR3aa: CASSAGQGNYGYTF
j_gene: TRBJ2-3; v_gene: TRBV11-2; abundance: -; d_gene: -; CDR3nt: TGTGCCAGCAGCTTATATCGCGCAGATACGCAGTATTTT; CDR3aa: CASSLYRADTQYF
j_gene: TRBJ2-1; v_gene: TRBV6-4; abundance: -; d_gene: TRBD2; CDR3nt: TGTGCCAGCAGTGACTCGACGGAGGGAGGGGACAATGAGCAGTTCTTC; CDR3aa: CASSDSTEGGDNEQFF
j_gene: TRBJ1-6; v_gene: TRBV15; abundance: -; d_gene: TRBD1; CDR3nt: TGTGCCACCAGCAGGTCGACAGGGAGTAATTCACCCCTCCACTTT; CDR3aa: CATSRSTGSNSPLHF
j_gene: TRBJ2-7; v_gene: TRBV18; abundance: -; d_gene: -; CDR3nt: TGTGCCAGCTCACCGTCGGAGTCCTACGAGCAGTACTTC; CDR3aa: CASSPSESYEQYF
j_gene: TRBJ2-2; v_gene: TRBV19; abundance: once; d_gene: -; CDR3nt: TGTGCCAGTAGTACCGCGGGAAGCGGGGAGCTGTTTTTT; CDR3aa: CASSTAGSGELFF
j_gene: TRBJ1-2; v_gene: TRBV25-1; abundance: -; d_gene: -; CDR3nt: TGTGCCAGCAGTGGGGTGAAGCAGGGGTCGAACACCTTC; CDR3aa: CASSGVKQGSNTF
j_gene: TRBJ2-1; v_gene: TRBV5-6; abundance: -; d_gene: TRBD2; CDR3nt: TGTGCCAGCAGCCAGGGACTAGCGGGGTCACCTAGCTCCTACAATGAGCAGTTCTTC; CDR3aa: CASSQGLAGSPSSYNEQFF
j_gene: TRBJ1-6; v_gene: TRBV30; abundance: -; d_gene: TRBD1; CDR3nt: TGTGCCTGGGACAGGGCCCTCGAGCTGCGAGACTATAATTCACCCCTCCACTTT; CDR3aa: CAWDRALELRDYNSPLHF
j_gene: TRBJ1-1; v_gene: TRBV7-3; abundance: -; d_gene: TRBD1; CDR3nt: TGTGCCAGCAGCTTATGGGGACAGGGAACTGAAGCTTTCTTT; CDR3aa: CASSLWGQGTEAFF
j_gene: TRBJ2-7; v_gene: TRBV7-9; abundance: -; d_gene: -; CDR3nt: TGTGCCAGCAGCTTAGTGGGGGGTTCCTACGAGCAGTACTTC; CDR3aa: CASSLVGGSYEQYF
j_gene: TRBJ1-2; v_gene: TRBV5-6; abundance: once; d_gene: -; CDR3nt: TGTGCCAGCAGTCCCACAGGGATAGATGGCTACACCTTC; CDR3aa: CASSPTGIDGYTF
j_gene: TRBJ1-5; v_gene: TRBV19; abundance: -; d_gene: -; CDR3nt: TGTGCCAGTAGTTTGACCGGGGAATCCCACCAGCCCCAGCATTTT; CDR3aa: CASSLTGESHQPQHF
j_gene: TRBJ1-2; v_gene: TRBV11-2; abundance: -; d_gene: -; CDR3nt: TGTGCCAGCAGCTTAGTGGTCCAGGCTCGAGCTAACTATGGCTACACCTTC; CDR3aa: CASSLVVQARANYGYTF
j_gene: TRBJ2-3; v_gene: TRBV24-1; abundance: -; d_gene: -; CDR3nt: TGTGCCACCAGTGATCCCGGACTTTCCCCAGATACGCAGTATTTT; CDR3aa: CATSDPGLSPDTQYF
j_gene: TRBJ2-3; v_gene: TRBV28; abundance: -; d_gene: -; CDR3nt: TGTGCCAGCATGCAGGGTGACAAAGAGTTAACAGATACGCAGTATTTT; CDR3aa: CASMQGDKELTDTQYF
j_gene: TRBJ1-1; v_gene: TRBV2; abundance: -; d_gene: TRBD1; CDR3nt: TGTGCCAGCAATCCACAGGGGTGGACTGAAGCTTTCTTT; CDR3aa: CASNPQGWTEAFF
j_gene: TRBJ1-5; v_gene: TRBV12-3/TRBV12-4; abundance: -; d_gene: -; CDR3nt: TGTGCCAGCAGTTTTGTAGCGGATCAGCCCCAGCATTTT; CDR3aa: CASSFVADQPQHF
j_gene: TRBJ1-4; v_gene: TRBV29-1; abundance: -; d_gene: TRBD1; CDR3nt: TGCAGCGTTCCCGACAGGGATAATGAAAAACTGTTTTTT; CDR3aa: CSVPDRDNEKLFF
j_gene: TRBJ2-1; v_gene: TRBV28; abundance: -; d_gene: -; CDR3nt: TGTGCCAGCAGCCTCGCCCCCGCTACCCCTTATCTAAATGAGCAGTTCTTC; CDR3aa: CASSLAPATPYLNEQFF
j_gene: TRBJ1-6; v_gene: TRBV11-2; abundance: once; d_gene: -; CDR3nt: TGTGCCAGCAGCTTATTTTCCCCCAGCGGGTCACCCCTCCACTTT; CDR3aa: CASSLFSPSGSPLHF
j_gene: TRBJ2-7; v_gene: TRBV4-1; abundance: -; d_gene: TRBD2; CDR3nt: TGCGCCAGCAGCCAAGGGGGATTAGCGGGGGCCTACGAGCAGTACTTC; CDR3aa: CASSQGGLAGAYEQYF
j_gene: TRBJ1-2; v_gene: TRBV4-1; abundance: -; d_gene: -; CDR3nt: TGCGCCAGCAGCCAAGCCACCCACTTCTATGGCTACACCTTC; CDR3aa: CASSQATHFYGYTF
j_gene: TRBJ2-5; v_gene: TRBV6-5; abundance: -; d_gene: TRBD2; CDR3nt: TGTGCCAGTTGCGGGGGTGGGAAGATGGGGACCCAGTACTTC; CDR3aa: CASCGGGKMGTQYF
j_gene: TRBJ2-7; v_gene: TRBV13; abundance: -; d_gene: -; CDR3nt: TGTGCCAGCAGGAAAACCTATTCAGGGGGGCGGTTCTCCTACGAGCAGTACTTC; CDR3aa: CASRKTYSGGRFSYEQYF
j_gene: TRBJ2-7; v_gene: TRBV7-9; abundance: once; d_gene: -; CDR3nt: TGTGCCAGCAGCCCAAGGTGGGGCAGGGAATACGAGCAGTACTTC; CDR3aa: CASSPRWGREYEQYF
j_gene: TRBJ1-5; v_gene: TRBV28; abundance: -; d_gene: TRBD1; CDR3nt: TGTGCCAGTACCCCGGGACAGGGTGGGAGAAAGCCCCAGCATTTT; CDR3aa: CASTPGQGGRKPQHF
j_gene: TRBJ1-4; v_gene: TRBV5-1; abundance: -; d_gene: TRBD1; CDR3nt: TGCGCCAGCAGCTTGGGGGACAGGGGTCGGAAACTGTTTTTT; CDR3aa: CASSLGDRGRKLFF
j_gene: TRBJ1-6; v_gene: TRBV6-5; abundance: -; d_gene: -; CDR3nt: TGTGCCACTAAGCTCGGTGGGGCTTATAATTCACCCCTCCACTTT; CDR3aa: CATKLGGAYNSPLHF
j_gene: TRBJ2-2; v_gene: TRBV11-2; abundance: -; d_gene: TRBD1; CDR3nt: TGTGCCAGCAGCGAGACAGGGTTGACCGGGGAGCTGTTTTTT; CDR3aa: CASSETGLTGELFF
j_gene: TRBJ2-5; v_gene: TRBV5-1; abundance: -; d_gene: -; CDR3nt: TGCGCCAGCAGCGATTTCGAGGAGTACCAAGAGACCCAGTACTTC; CDR3aa: CASSDFEEYQETQYF
j_gene: TRBJ1-4; v_gene: TRBV19; abundance: -; d_gene: -; CDR3nt: TGTGCCAGTAGTGGGGCACCAAATGAAAAACTGTTTTTT; CDR3aa: CASSGAPNEKLFF
j_gene: TRBJ1-2; v_gene: TRBV7-2; abundance: -; d_gene: -; CDR3nt: TGTGCCAGCACCCCCGCGGGCCCCTATGGCTACACCTTC; CDR3aa: CASTPAGPYGYTF
j_gene: TRBJ1-1; v_gene: TRBV27; abundance: -; d_gene: -; CDR3nt: TGTGCCAGCAAAACGCAGGCCTTTACGTTCGCTGAAGCTTTCTTT; CDR3aa: CASKTQAFTFAEAFF
j_gene: TRBJ2-1; v_gene: TRBV27; abundance: -; d_gene: TRBD2; CDR3nt: TGTGCCAGCAGTGGGCTAGCGGATTACAATGAGCAGTTCTTC; CDR3aa: CASSGLADYNEQFF
j_gene: TRBJ2-3; v_gene: TRBV3-1/TRBV3-2; abundance: -; d_gene: TRBD2; CDR3nt: TGTGCCAGCAGCCAAGAGCGACTAGCGGGATCGACAGATACGCAGTATTTT; CDR3aa: CASSQERLAGSTDTQYF
j_gene: TRBJ1-2; v_gene: TRBV11-2; abundance: -; d_gene: TRBD1; CDR3nt: TGTGCCAGCAGCCTCGACAGGGGCGCTAACTATGGCTACACCTTC; CDR3aa: CASSLDRGANYGYTF
j_gene: TRBJ2-5; v_gene: TRBV9; abundance: -; d_gene: TRBD1; CDR3nt: TGTGCCAGCAGCGGCTGGGGACAGTTACAAGAGACCCAGTACTTC; CDR3aa: CASSGWGQLQETQYF
j_gene: TRBJ2-2; v_gene: TRBV27; abundance: -; d_gene: TRBD2; CDR3nt: TGTGCCGTCGGGACTAGCGGAATCTCGAACACCGGGGAGCTGTTTTTT; CDR3aa: CAVGTSGISNTGELFF
j_gene: TRBJ1-5; v_gene: TRBV11-2; abundance: -; d_gene: -; CDR3nt: TGTGCCAGCAGCTTAGTTCGCGATCAGCCCCAGCATTTT; CDR3aa: CASSLVRDQPQHF
j_gene: TRBJ1-2; v_gene: TRBV7-8; abundance: -; d_gene: TRBD1; CDR3nt: TGTGCCAGCAGCCCCCGGGACAGGGATGAAAACTATGGCTACACCTTC; CDR3aa: CASSPRDRDENYGYTF
j_gene: TRBJ2-1; v_gene: TRBV11-3; abundance: -; d_gene: TRBD2; CDR3nt: TGTGCCAGCAGCCCCCAGGGACTAGCGGGTAATGAGCAGTTCTTC; CDR3aa: CASSPQGLAGNEQFF